Each of the 3 T cell receptor beta chains below was sequenced from the same sample in a study of T cell clonality in common variable immunodeficiency. Study observations and caveats: In common variable immunodeficiency, TCR beta chains reportedly carried fewer deletions and N-nucleotide insertions.

Their specific antigens are unknown. Sequenced by immunoSEQ multiplex PCR; TCRdb stores in-frame clones only, minus some. The specimen gives 25,000 to 30,000 clones without singletons; the ten biggest hold 3.5% to 4.5%. Sequences were obtained from peripheral blood mononuclear cells. These receptor sequences come from a human donor with common variable immunodeficiency.

This clone was picked up many times. The read terminates 3 residues ahead of where the CDR3 ends, so the germline J gene completes it. The chain employs TRBV7-2 and TRBJ2-7; 9 bases match TRBD2. The CDR3 sequence is 18 residues long. CDR1 is SGHTA and CDR2 is FQGNSA in the germline V gene. After removal of 0 bases from V and 5 bases from J, the junction contained 14 bases not matched to a gene. The DNA read from the CDR3 is TGTGCCAGCAGCTTAGCGATTCGTGGCGGGAGGGCCCCCCACGAG. As protein: CASSLAIRGGRAPHE. The full CDR3 protein is CASSLAIRGGRAPHEQYF.

Comments on this clone: The sequence runs out 3 residues before the end of the CDR3; the remainder is reconstructed from the germline J gene. V usage is TRBV7-6 and J usage is TRBJ2-5; the match to TRBD2 covers 9 bases. This CDR3 contains 16 residues. Germline V gives CDR1 SGHVS, CDR2 FNYEAQ. Germline trimming cut 5 bases from V and 2 bases from J; bases unmatched to any gene: 9. CDR3 DNA, as far as it was read: TGTGCCAGCAGCCCAACGGGACTAGCCATTCAAGAGACC. It specifies CASSPTGLAIQET. The full CDR3 is CASSPTGLAIQETQYF.

This clone has more than one count but fewer than ten. The sequenced fragment ends 3 residues before the CDR3 boundary, so the rest is inferred from the germline J gene. V usage is TRBV19 and J usage is TRBJ1-5, with D possibly being TRBD1 (6 bases). V was cut by 6 bases and J by 8 bases, with 20 bases left in between. Germline V gives CDR1 LNHDA, CDR2 SQIVND (reference sequence). CDR3 length: 15 residues. The chain's CDR3 is CASRPGQLVEKPQHF. The DNA read from the CDR3 is TGTGCCAGTAGACCGGGACAATTAGTTGAGAAGCCC.